This T cell receptor (beta chain) was sequenced in a study of T-cell reconstitution after alpha-beta-depleted transplantation in children. V trimming: 3 bases; J trimming: 6 bases; junction bases outside the gene matches: 10. CDR3 length: 15 residues. As it was prepared, the TCRbeta library received unique molecular identifiers. From the PCR reads, TCRdb called clonotypes with MiXCR, one entry per CDR3 protein. The sample records about 980,000 distinct CDR3 sequences, around 30% being singletons. This clonotype was found a few times. As yet, its antigen is unknown. Overall study results and limits: Most T-cell counts and diversity one year after the transplant came from T cells that were newly produced. About two months after transplant, alpha-beta T cells reportedly came from several hundred expanded graft clones.

This chain connects TRBV12-3 or TRBV12-4 to TRBJ2-5; 7 bases line up with TRBD2. The sequenced sample was PBMCs, mostly from graft donor cells, obtained 360 days after TCRalphabeta/CD19-depleted stem cell transplant. The origin of this receptor is a boy in the first two years of life who had a stem cell transplant for SCID, so the T cells may come from the graft donor. CDR3 amino acids: CASSFSTSNEQTQYF. The CDR3 DNA follows: TGTGCCAGCAGTTTCTCGACTAGCAACGAGCAGACCCAGTACTTC.